The 4 T cell receptor beta chains below were found in one sample sequenced in a study of OX40 agonist ivuxolimab in advanced cancers. Preparation of the library involved the immunoSEQ multiplex PCR assay. As stored in TCRdb, this immuneACCESS dataset retains in-frame rearrangements with V and J assigned. A fraction of the clones does not appear; measured against another copy, unresolved V genes explain less than half of the discrepancy, and the remainder lacks a known reason. The sample profile shows about 67,000 clones; 90% to 95% of them were found once. Around 0.31% of the sample goes to the ten largest clones. The sample was CD4+ or CD8+ T cells sorted from blood, taken in a trial of the OX40 agonist ivuxolimab. Every receptor here comes from an adult with an advanced solid tumor such as melanoma, head and neck, liver or kidney cancer.

This rearrangement joins TRBV6-6 to TRBJ2-7, with TRBD2 matching over 8 bases. Per the germline V gene, CDR1 is MNHNY and CDR2 is SVGAGI (reference sequence). This CDR3 contains 15 residues. V lost 7 bases, J lost 0 bases, and 8 bases stayed unmatched. CDR3 bases: TGTGCCAGCAATCCGGTCGGGGGGGGCTCCTACGAGCAGTACTTC. Its protein is CASNPVGGGSYEQYF.

This chain uses TRBV5-4 with TRBJ2-3; the match to TRBD2 covers 7 bases. V shed 0 bases and J 3 bases; nucleotides not matched to a gene: 7. Germline CDR1 SGHNT, CDR2 YYREEE (reference sequence). The CDR3 length is 16 residues. The chain's CDR3 is CASSLASSGLTDTQYF. As DNA, the CDR3 is TGTGCCAGCAGCTTGGCCTCTAGCGGCCTAACAGATACGCAGTATTTT.

The V and J genes are TRBV5-1 and TRBJ2-3; weak D call: TRBD2 (6 bases). Trimming cost V 0 bases and J 4 bases, with 15 bases left between them. Germline values: CDR1 SGHRS, CDR2 YFSETQ. The CDR3 length is 16 residues. CDR3 loop: CASSLAGSGSPDTQYF. The CDR3 DNA sequence: TGCGCCAGCAGCTTGGCGGGGTCCGGGAGTCCAGATACGCAGTATTTT.

This clone came up a few times. The genes are TRBV15 and TRBJ2-1; 8 positions agree with TRBD2. This CDR3 region has 13 residues. CDR1 is LNHNV, CDR2 YYDKDF, per germline (reference sequence). V lost 9 bases, J lost 8 bases, and 9 bases stayed unmatched. CDR3 bases: TGTGCCACGCAACGGACTAGCTTGGATGAGCAGTTCTTC. This encodes CATQRTSLDEQFF.